The clone carrying this T cell receptor (beta chain) was seen more than once but under ten times. The antigen is unknown. The sample comes from a study of beta chain features in type 1 diabetes. General study findings and limits: A PCR bias possibly favoring shorter templates would apply equally to patients and controls.

As every portion of the isolated RNA was reverse transcribed, the sequencing read expressed TCRB transcripts. The assay was immunoSEQ multiplex PCR, and TCRdb's table has in-frame clones only and misses some. The sample shows 900,000 or so clones, roughly 16% of them seen only once. The V segment lost 4 bases and the J segment 2 bases; nucleotides outside the gene matches: 4. Germline CDR1 and CDR2: SGHTA and FQGTGA. CDR3 length: 14 residues. The TCR comes from a woman between 18 and 30 years old in good health. V usage is TRBV7-3 and J usage is TRBJ2-5, with 7 bases that match TRBD2. Specimen: naive CD4+ T cells from blood. CDR3 sequence: CASSSVGGQETQYF. In DNA, the CDR3 is TGTGCCAGCAGCTCTGTGGGGGGGCAAGAGACCCAGTACTTC.